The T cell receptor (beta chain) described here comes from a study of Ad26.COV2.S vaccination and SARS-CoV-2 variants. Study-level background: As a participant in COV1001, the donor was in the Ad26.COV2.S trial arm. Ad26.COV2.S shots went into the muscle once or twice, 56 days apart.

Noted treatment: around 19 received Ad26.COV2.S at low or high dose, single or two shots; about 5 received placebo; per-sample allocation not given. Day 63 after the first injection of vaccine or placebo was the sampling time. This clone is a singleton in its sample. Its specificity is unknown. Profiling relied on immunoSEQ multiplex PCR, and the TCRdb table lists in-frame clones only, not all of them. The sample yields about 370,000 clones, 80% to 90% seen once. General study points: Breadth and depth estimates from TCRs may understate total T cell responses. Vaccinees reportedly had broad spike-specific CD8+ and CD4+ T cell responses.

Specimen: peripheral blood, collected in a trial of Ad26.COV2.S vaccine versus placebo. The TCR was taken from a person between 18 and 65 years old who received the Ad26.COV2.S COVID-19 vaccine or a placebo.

In DNA, the CDR3 is TGTGCCAGCAGCTTTGGACAGAACTATAATTCACCCCTCCACTTT. Translated: CASSFGQNYNSPLHF. This sequence joins TRBV5-6 and TRBJ1-6, with D possibly matching TRBD1 (6 bases). The V gene lost 2 bases and the J gene lost 3 bases, with 9 bases spanning the gap. CDR1 and CDR2 (germline): SGHDT, YYEEEE. CDR3 length: 15 amino acids.